The T cell receptor (beta chain) under discussion was sequenced for a study of monozygotic twins with cystic fibrosis. About the study: Approximately 3 micrograms of fragmented DNA underwent roughly 15 PCR cycles for library preparation. Study-level results: Nucleotide-identical clonotype sharing was significantly higher within monozygotic CF twin pairs than between unrelated CF individuals.

Germline V lookup: CDR1 ENHRY, CDR2 SYGVKD. J lost 10 bases, V lost 4 bases, and 6 bases had no gene match. The CDR3 is made up of 13 amino acids. Profiled with immunoSEQ multiplex PCR; TCRdb holds only in-frame clones, not every one. The table lists 25,000 to 30,000 clones, 85% of them singletons. To note about this clone: As yet, its antigen is unknown.

The clonotype was recovered from a girl aged 2 to 10 with cystic fibrosis. Sequencing input: blood. The chain carries TRBV10-3 and TRBJ2-1, with TRBD2 matching 8 bases. CDR3 DNA sequence: TGTGCCATCAGTGGTCTAGCGGGTTTGGAGCAGTTCTTC. This translates into CAISGLAGLEQFF.